Listed below are T cell receptor beta chains from one sample, sequenced in a study of T cells in tuberculosis. Sequencing used immunoSEQ multiplex PCR; TCRdb keeps in-frame clones, though not all of them. The sample yields over 25,000 clones, 90% to 95% seen once. Sequenced material: PBMCs, taken at tuberculosis diagnosis. Receptors were obtained from an adult with tuberculosis. CDR3s include the opening cysteine and the closing phenylalanine or tryptophan. A D gene is named only where the DNA matches it firmly. Only some rows state a clone size, as once, few, many or a class for expanded clones.

d_call	clone_size	v_call	j_call	cdr3_aa	cdr3_nt
-	-	TRBV4-1	TRBJ1-2	CASSQEGLPTPYGYTF	TGCGCCAGCAGCCAAGAGGGCTTACCTACCCCCTATGGCTACACCTTC
TRBD2	few	TRBV11-2	TRBJ2-1	CASSFSLAGGPYNEQFF	TGTGCCAGCAGCTTTAGTCTAGCGGGAGGGCCCTACAATGAGCAGTTCTTC
-	-	TRBV5-6	TRBJ1-4	CASSLQGKISEKLFF	TGTGCCAGCAGCCTGCAAGGCAAAATTAGCGAAAAACTGTTTTTT
TRBD2	-	TRBV2	TRBJ2-1	CASSESSGGNNEQFF	TGTGCCAGCAGTGAATCTAGCGGGGGAAACAATGAGCAGTTCTTC
-	-	TRBV28	TRBJ1-5	CASSSQPKTGRGQPQHF	TGTGCCAGCAGTTCCCAACCGAAAACAGGGCGCGGACAGCCCCAGCATTTT
-	few	TRBV5-1	TRBJ2-1	CASSYYWGGQANEQFF	TGCGCCAGCAGTTATTACTGGGGGGGCCAAGCCAACGAGCAGTTCTTC
-	once	TRBV18	TRBJ2-3	CASSPSSGVDTQYF	TGTGCCAGCTCACCATCTTCAGGGGTGGATACGCAGTATTTT
TRBD2	few	TRBV2	TRBJ2-5	CASSEVAGRGETQYF	TGTGCCAGCAGTGAAGTGGCGGGGAGGGGTGAGACCCAGTACTTC
TRBD2	-	TRBV19	TRBJ2-3	CASMGRRGVIPYTDTQYF	TGTGCCAGTATGGGACGGCGGGGGGTCATCCCCTACACAGATACGCAGTATTTT
-	-	TRBV6-5	TRBJ2-6	CATATGHSANVLTF	TGTGCCACAGCGACAGGCCATTCGGCCAACGTCCTGACTTTC
TRBD1	-	TRBV9	TRBJ1-1	CASSVALDRPSTEAFF	TGTGCCAGCAGCGTAGCCTTGGACAGGCCCTCGACTGAAGCTTTCTTT
TRBD1	-	TRBV2	TRBJ1-5	CASRIDRGRIQPQHF	TGTGCCAGCAGGATAGACAGGGGGCGGATTCAGCCCCAGCATTTT
-	-	TRBV18	TRBJ1-1	CASSPMTGNLGTEAFF	TGTGCCAGCTCACCCATGACAGGCAATTTGGGCACTGAAGCTTTCTTT
TRBD2	-	TRBV28	TRBJ2-1	CASTSLAGGSNEQFF	TGTGCCAGCACCTCGCTAGCGGGAGGGTCCAATGAGCAGTTCTTC
TRBD1	-	TRBV19	TRBJ1-2	CASAGTGNYGYTF	TGTGCCAGTGCCGGGACAGGGAACTATGGCTACACCTTC
TRBD1	medium-sized	TRBV6-5	TRBJ2-7	CASSYSTGQNYEQYF	TGTGCCAGCAGTTACTCGACAGGGCAAAATTACGAGCAGTACTTC
-	-	TRBV10-1	TRBJ1-1	CASRDTQNTEAFF	TGCGCCAGCAGGGACACCCAGAACACTGAAGCTTTCTTT
TRBD1	-	TRBV9	TRBJ2-3	CASSVSTGADTQYF	TGTGCCAGCAGCGTCTCGACAGGGGCAGATACGCAGTATTTT
-	-	TRBV13	TRBJ2-4	CASSFREEGNIQYF	TGTGCCAGCAGCTTTAGGGAGGAGGGAAACATTCAGTACTTC
-	-	TRBV29-1	TRBJ1-2	CSVLDSNYGYTF	TGCAGCGTCCTGGACAGTAACTATGGCTACACCTTC
TRBD1	-	TRBV14	TRBJ1-5	CAQPSGGTGCYRQPQHF	TGTGCCCAACCTTCCGGTGGGACAGGGTGTTATCGGCAGCCCCAGCATTTT
TRBD1	-	TRBV30	TRBJ2-7	CAWSERGQGPPYEQYF	TGTGCCTGGAGTGAAAGGGGACAGGGCCCACCCTACGAGCAGTACTTC
TRBD2	-	TRBV11-2	TRBJ2-7	CASSRSSGDYYEQYF	TGTGCCAGCAGCCGGTCTAGCGGAGACTACTACGAGCAGTACTTC
TRBD1	-	TRBV7-2	TRBJ2-3	CASSPGQGVGDTQYF	TGTGCCAGCAGCCCTGGACAGGGGGTGGGAGATACGCAGTATTTT
-	-	TRBV18	TRBJ1-1	CASSQNRDTEAFF	TGTGCCAGCTCACAGAACAGGGATACTGAAGCTTTCTTT
-	-	TRBV5-5	TRBJ2-4	CASSLGWSQGAKNIQYF	TGTGCCAGCAGCTTGGGTTGGTCCCAGGGTGCTAAAAACATTCAGTACTTC
-	-	TRBV5-6	TRBJ1-1	CASSLDSLMNVEAFF	TGTGCCAGCAGCTTGGACAGCCTAATGAATGTCGAAGCTTTCTTT
TRBD1	once	TRBV5-1	TRBJ1-3	CASRLTGDGNTIYF	TGCGCCAGCAGATTGACAGGGGACGGAAACACCATATATTTT
-	-	TRBV7-2	TRBJ2-7	CASSLAPGDSYEQYF	TGTGCCAGCAGCTTAGCGCCGGGGGACTCCTACGAGCAGTACTTC
-	once	TRBV5-4	TRBJ1-1	CASNNMRGPLNTEAFF	TGTGCCAGCAACAATATGAGAGGGCCTTTGAACACTGAAGCTTTCTTT
TRBD1	-	TRBV11-3	TRBJ2-1	CASSFSGTGPNEQFF	TGTGCCAGCAGCTTTAGTGGGACAGGGCCCAATGAGCAGTTCTTC
-	-	TRBV5-8	TRBJ1-2	CASSLSGRGYTF	TGTGCCAGCAGCTTGTCGGGTCGTGGCTACACCTTC
TRBD2	-	TRBV14	TRBJ2-1	CASSRLAGGHNEQFF	TGTGCCAGCAGTCGACTAGCGGGGGGGCATAATGAGCAGTTCTTC
TRBD1	-	TRBV7-9	TRBJ1-1	CASSPRQGPNTEAFF	TGTGCCAGCAGCCCCCGACAGGGCCCGAACACTGAAGCTTTCTTT
-	-	TRBV5-1	TRBJ1-2	CASAGASYGYTF	TGCGCCAGCGCCGGAGCGAGCTATGGCTACACCTTC
-	once	TRBV5-1	TRBJ2-1	CASSLVSGKDEQFF	TGCGCCAGCAGCTTGGTCTCAGGGAAGGATGAGCAGTTCTTC
-	-	TRBV6-5	TRBJ2-2	CASSYSSPGTGELFF	TGTGCCAGCAGTTACTCTAGCCCCGGCACCGGGGAGCTGTTTTTT
-	-	TRBV14	TRBJ2-2	CASSPHRGRESNTGELFF	TGTGCCAGCAGCCCGCATCGTGGGCGAGAATCGAACACCGGGGAGCTGTTTTTT
-	once	TRBV28	TRBJ1-5	CASSFPLMNTKSNQPQHF	TGTGCCAGCAGTTTCCCGCTCATGAATACTAAAAGCAATCAGCCCCAGCATTTT
-	-	TRBV5-4	TRBJ2-7	CASSLAEVAEQYF	TGTGCCAGCAGCTTGGCCGAAGTGGCCGAGCAGTACTTC
TRBD1	-	TRBV4-1	TRBJ2-5	CASSQADRGPQETQYF	TGCGCCAGCAGCCAGGCCGACAGGGGGCCCCAAGAGACCCAGTACTTC
-	-	TRBV9	TRBJ2-7	CASSPRGGGNYEQYF	TGTGCCAGCAGTCCCAGAGGAGGGGGCAACTACGAGCAGTACTTC
TRBD2	few	TRBV4-1	TRBJ2-7	CASSPLAGVVYEQYF	TGCGCCAGCAGCCCCCTAGCGGGAGTTGTGTACGAGCAGTACTTC
-	-	TRBV19	TRBJ2-7	CASSVDSFYEQYF	TGTGCCAGTAGTGTAGACAGTTTCTACGAGCAGTACTTC
-	-	TRBV5-1	TRBJ2-1	CASSFARTDDYNEQFF	TGCGCCAGCAGCTTCGCCAGGACAGACGATTACAATGAGCAGTTCTTC
-	once	TRBV5-1	TRBJ2-7	CASSPARDEQYF	TGCGCCAGCAGCCCCGCCCGGGACGAGCAGTACTTC
-	-	TRBV12-5	TRBJ2-1	CASGSEGDEQFF	TGTGCTAGTGGTTCGGAGGGCGATGAGCAGTTCTTC
TRBD2	-	TRBV5-1	TRBJ2-1	CASSPGGNEQFF	TGCGCCAGCAGCCCGGGGGGCAATGAGCAGTTCTTC
-	-	TRBV13	TRBJ2-5	CASSLGNRQETQYF	TGTGCCAGCAGCTTAGGCAACAGGCAAGAGACCCAGTACTTC